The 10 T cell receptor beta chains below come from one sample, sequenced in a study of shared clonotypes between healthy human individuals (TCRdb year 2020). Library construction relied on the immunoSEQ multiplex PCR assay. The clones in this table, taken by TCRdb from immuneACCESS, are in-frame only. Not every clone is retained; where verified, under half of the shortfall comes from an unresolved V gene, and the cause of the rest is unknown. This sample is represented by over a million clones; roughly 74% of them were singletons. In total, the top ten clones hold roughly 0.55% of the sample. The sample comprised memory CD4+ T cells from PBMCs. The sample's cell subset or site label, decoded: CD45RA-negative fraction. The receptors here all came from a man younger than 35 in good health. Some clones in this sample may be carry-over from other donors' samples.

Only a few counts were recorded for this clone. This chain connects TRBV5-1 to TRBJ1-1; 7 bases fit TRBD1. The CDR3 runs to 17 residues. V lost 4 bases, J lost 1 base, and 13 bases stayed unmatched. Germline V gene lookup returns CDR1 SGHRS and CDR2 YFSETQ. The CDR3 sequence is CASSPKPGQVWNTEAFF. The CDR3 nucleotides are TGCGCCAGCAGCCCGAAGCCTGGACAGGTGTGGAACACTGAAGCTTTCTTT.

The chain joins TRBV4-3 to TRBJ2-5; 9 bases agree with TRBD2. CDR3 size: 16 residues. Germline V gene lookup returns CDR1 LGHNA and CDR2 YSLEER. Germline trimming cut 1 base from V and 2 bases from J; bases unmatched to any gene: 5. This CDR3 reads CASSQVPTSGQETQYF. Written as DNA, the CDR3 is TGCGCCAGCAGCCAAGTCCCGACTAGCGGACAAGAGACCCAGTACTTC.

This clone was seen only once. This chain uses TRBV18 with TRBJ1-1; possibly TRBD1 for D (6 bases). V shed 4 bases and J shed 5 bases, with 14 bases lying between them. The CDR3 runs to 14 residues. Germline CDR1 reads KGHSH; CDR2 reads LQKENI. CDR3 coding DNA: TGTGCCAGCTCACTATCCAAGGGGGAAACTGAAGCTTTCTTT. It encodes CASSLSKGETEAFF.

This chain links TRBV6-1 with TRBJ2-1; 7 positions match TRBD2. V was pared by 6 bases and J by 6 bases, with 8 bases of the junction left unmatched. Germline V CDR1 and CDR2: MNHNS, SASEGT. The CDR3 is 14 residues long. The CDR3: CASSLSGTINEQFF. CDR3 nucleotide sequence: TGTGCCAGCAGCCTGAGCGGGACCATCAATGAGCAGTTCTTC.

As for this clone: Other nucleotide sequences in the sample specify the same CDR3. The rearrangement joins TRBV7-2 to TRBJ2-7; D remains ambiguous. There are 14 residues in the CDR3. Germline loops: CDR1 SGHTA, CDR2 FQGNSA. V lost 5 bases and J 0 bases, leaving 11 bases between the germline ends. The CDR3: CASSPSASSYEQYF. CDR3 nucleotides: TGTGCCAGCAGCCCGTCCGCCAGCTCCTACGAGCAGTACTTC.

This chain connects TRBV29-1 to TRBJ2-3; 7 bases align to TRBD2. J gave up 4 bases and V 6 bases, and 7 bases lay outside the gene matches. Germline V gene data show CDR1 as SQVTM and CDR2 as ANQGSEA. The CDR3 totals 13 residues. The CDR3 sequence: CSVYQRGSDTQYF. In DNA, the CDR3 is TGCAGCGTGTACCAGCGGGGTTCAGATACGCAGTATTTT.

DNA of the CDR3: TGTGCCAGCAGCCCTGGAGGTCAGGGGCGCACAGATACGCAGTATTTT. Residues: CASSPGGQGRTDTQYF. V gene TRBV27 combines with J gene TRBJ2-3; possibly TRBD1 for D (6 bases). V lost 6 bases, J lost 1 base, and 17 bases lay in between. This CDR3 comprises 16 residues. Germline loops: CDR1 MNHEY, CDR2 SMNVEV (reference sequence).

A note on this clone: Other nucleotide sequences in the sample specify the same CDR3. This rearrangement joins TRBV7-9 to TRBJ2-1, with 10 positions matching TRBD2. The CDR3 totals 15 residues. The V gene end was trimmed by 5 bases and the J gene end by 3 bases; junction bases not matched to a gene: 4. The V gene's germline CDR1 is SEHNR and CDR2 FQNEAQ (reference sequence). The CDR3 loop reads CASSPPSGGYNEQFF. CDR3 nucleotides: TGTGCCAGCAGCCCCCCTAGCGGGGGCTACAATGAGCAGTTCTTC.

The chain is built from TRBV5-4 and TRBJ2-3, with D tentatively TRBD2 (6 bases). The CDR3 totals 14 residues. The V gene lost 5 bases and the J gene lost 1 base, with 11 bases spanning the gap. The V gene's germline CDR1 is SGHNT and CDR2 YYREEE (reference sequence). The DNA for the CDR3 is TGTGCCAGCAGGGCGGGACTCGGCACAGATACGCAGTATTTT. It codes for CASRAGLGTDTQYF. Drawing the rest from reference TRBV5-4 and TRBJ2-3, the complete variable domain is ETGVTQSPTHLIKTRGQQVTLRCSSQSGHNTVSWYQQALGQGPQFIFQYYREEENGRGNFPPRFSGLQFPNYSSELNVNALELDDSALYLCASRAGLGTDTQYFGPGTRLTVL.

The chain is built from TRBV6-4 and TRBJ2-5, with TRBD2 matching over 7 bases. V lost 2 bases to trimming and J lost 3 bases; unmatched junction nucleotides: 3. Looked up from germline, CDR1 is MRHNA and CDR2 is SNTAGT. The CDR3 is 14 residues long. CDR3 in amino acids: CASSDLAGEETQYF. As DNA, the CDR3 is TGTGCCAGCAGTGACCTGGCGGGAGAAGAGACCCAGTACTTC.